This is a list of T cell receptor beta chains from one sample in a study of cytomegalovirus exposure and HLA in healthy donors. Data came from immunoSEQ multiplex PCR; TCRdb stores just in-frame clones and leaves some out. The sample lists under 150,000 clones, 70% to 80% occurring once. The sample taken for sequencing was PBMCs. Receptor source: a woman aged 50 to 60 in good health and CMV-seronegative. CDR3s include the opening cysteine and the closing phenylalanine or tryptophan. The order of the fields is D gene, J gene, V gene, clone size, CDR3 protein, CDR3 DNA. D genes are given only for firm matches. A clone size is listed for some rows: how often the clone was seen (once, few, many), or a class if it is expanded.

.,TRBJ2-1,TRBV15,.,CATSRGNSNNEQFF,TGTGCCACCAGCAGAGGAAACAGTAACAATGAGCAGTTCTTC
.,TRBJ1-1,TRBV2,.,CASSQQGAFTEAFF,TGTGCCAGCAGCCAACAGGGAGCTTTCACTGAAGCTTTCTTT
.,TRBJ1-1,TRBV6-5,.,CASSRGSNTEAFF,TGTGCCAGCAGTAGAGGCAGCAACACTGAAGCTTTCTTT
TRBD1,TRBJ2-7,TRBV7-9,.,CASSTPDRPSSYEQHF,TGTGCCAGCAGCACCCCGGACAGGCCAAGCTCCTACGAGCAGCACTTC
TRBD1,TRBJ1-2,TRBV4-2,.,CASSQEGQGKDYGYTF,TGTGCCAGCAGCCAAGAGGGACAGGGCAAAGACTATGGCTACACCTTC
.,TRBJ2-7,TRBV5-1,.,CASSSAGANYEQYF,TGCGCCAGCAGCTCCGCAGGGGCCAACTACGAGCAGTACTTC
TRBD1,TRBJ1-4,TRBV7-9,.,CASSSSGGVDEKLFF,TGTGCCAGCAGCTCCTCAGGGGGCGTAGATGAAAAACTGTTTTTT
.,TRBJ2-1,TRBV12-5,.,CASGLAVQGEFF,TGTGCTAGTGGTTTGGCGGTACAGGGCGAGTTCTTC
TRBD1,TRBJ1-2,TRBV25-1,few,CASSDPGQGGYTF,TGTGCCAGCAGTGACCCGGGACAGGGCGGCTACACCTTC
.,TRBJ1-2,TRBV6-1,.,CASSEVGGQLEGYTF,TGTGCCAGCAGTGAGGTTGGCGGGCAGCTAGAAGGCTACACCTTC